The sequence of this T cell receptor (beta chain) was determined in a study of blood T cell repertoires in COVID-19. While infection was still active, Seattle patients were enrolled and then followed longitudinally. Original data processing: Scientists estimated how many nucleated cells there were by amplifying reference gene primers. Using immunoSEQ multiplex PCR, the repertoire was profiled, and TCRdb retains in-frame clones only, with some absent. V and J calls and clone size follow that table, whereas D and trimming were derived from the DNA. The repertoire holds over 100,000 clones, with roughly 89% as singletons. The CDR3 totals 18 residues. Germline-derived CDR1 and CDR2 are MGHRA and YSYEKL. V shed 0 bases, J shed 10 bases, and the junction held 14 bases outside the gene matches.

The chain employs TRBV4-1 and TRBJ1-6; TRBD1 matches at 8 bases. Sequencing input: peripheral blood. The clonotype comes from a man between 60 and 75 years old with COVID-19, enrolled during active disease. CDR3 sequence (DNA): TGCGCCAGCAGCCAAGATCTATGGCAGGGGGCTATAGGCTCACCCCTCCACTTT. Its protein product is CASSQDLWQGAIGSPLHF.